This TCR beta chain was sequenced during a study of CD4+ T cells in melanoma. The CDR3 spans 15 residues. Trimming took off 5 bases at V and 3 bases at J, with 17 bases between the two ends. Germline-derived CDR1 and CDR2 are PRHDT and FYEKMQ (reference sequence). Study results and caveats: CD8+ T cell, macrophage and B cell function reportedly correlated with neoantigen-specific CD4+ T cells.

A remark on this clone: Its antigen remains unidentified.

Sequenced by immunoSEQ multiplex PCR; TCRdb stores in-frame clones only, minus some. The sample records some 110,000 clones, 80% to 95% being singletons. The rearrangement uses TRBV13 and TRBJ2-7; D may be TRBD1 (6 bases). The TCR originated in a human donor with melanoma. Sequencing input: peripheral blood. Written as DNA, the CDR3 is TGTGCCAGCAGCCCGATCCGGGACACTGACTACGAGCAGTACTTC. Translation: CASSPIRDTDYEQYF.